These T cell receptor beta chains were read from a single sample in a study of shared clonotypes between healthy human individuals. Measured with immunoSEQ multiplex PCR; TCRdb has only the in-frame clones, and not every one. The sample has about 690,000 clones; about 90% are singletons. Sequenced material: memory CD8+ T cells from PBMCs. The receptors originated from a man aged 18 to 30 in good health. Some clones in this sample may be carry-over from other donors' samples. Each CDR3 is given with its conserved first and last residue. Size tells how often a clone was seen (once, few, many) or the class of an expanded clone, and some rows leave it out.

>TRBV5-1|once|TRBJ2-6
CASSEREGPSGANVLTF
>TRBV7-9|few|TRBJ1-5
CASSLGQYSNQPQHF
>TRBV4-3|.|TRBJ2-3
CASSPGTTTDTQYF
>TRBV30|few|TRBJ1-1
CAWSRDSSTEAFF
>TRBV27|.|TRBJ2-7
CASSPGQAYEQYF
>TRBV11-2|once|TRBJ2-5
CASSLGGLAGKETQYF
>TRBV9|once|TRBJ1-2
CASSAALDRPHYGYTF
>TRBV4-2|once|TRBJ2-7
CASSPGLGGGEQYF
>TRBV4-1|few|TRBJ1-1
CASSRTGTAVGDTEAFF
>TRBV5-8|once|TRBJ2-5
CASSLVWTEKETQYF
>TRBV13|once|TRBJ2-7
CASTPPGYYEQYF
>TRBV6-1|.|TRBJ2-7
CASSEVLVIREQYF
>TRBV2|.|TRBJ1-3
CASSPRDAGWYTIYF
>TRBV28|.|TRBJ2-1
CASGSGTSGRAGYNEQFF
>TRBV30|few|TRBJ2-7
CAWSVGTGINEQYF